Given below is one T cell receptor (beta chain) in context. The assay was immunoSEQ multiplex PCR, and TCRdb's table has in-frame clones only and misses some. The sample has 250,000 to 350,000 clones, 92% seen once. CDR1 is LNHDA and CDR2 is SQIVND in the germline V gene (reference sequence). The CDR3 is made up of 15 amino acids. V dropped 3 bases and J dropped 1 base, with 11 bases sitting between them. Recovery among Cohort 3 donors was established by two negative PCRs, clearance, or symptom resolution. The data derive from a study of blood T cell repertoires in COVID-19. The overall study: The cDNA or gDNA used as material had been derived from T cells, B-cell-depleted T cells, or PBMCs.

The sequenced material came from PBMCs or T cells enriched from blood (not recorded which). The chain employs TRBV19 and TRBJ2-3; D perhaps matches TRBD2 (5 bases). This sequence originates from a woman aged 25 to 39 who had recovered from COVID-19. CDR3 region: CASSIRGRGTDTQYF. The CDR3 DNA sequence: TGTGCCAGTAGTATCCGGGGTAGGGGCACAGATACGCAGTATTTT.